The clone carrying this TCR beta chain was seen more than once but under ten times. In TCRdb, the RACE reads were re-called with MiXCR into one record per CDR3 protein. Among 280,000 or so distinct CDR3 sequences listed, approximately 8% were seen once. The source of the sample is a study of human T cells and chemical hapten exposure. CDR1 and CDR2 (germline): SQVTM, ANQGSEA. This CDR3 is built from 19 residues. With 0 bases clipped from V and 3 bases from J, the junction kept 13 bases outside the gene matches. Time point defined: pre-sensitization, week 0. Treatment noted: therapeutic diphenylcyclopropenone sensitization with weekly scalp DPC.

The gene calls are TRBV29-1 and TRBJ2-1; 11 bases fit TRBD2. The sequence was obtained from a man between 18 and 29 years old with alopecia areata. Some clones in this sample may be carry-over from other donors' samples. The sample consisted of whole blood, taken in connection with sensitization to the hapten diphenylcyclopropenone (DPC). CDR3: CSVEDPLAGGSRNYNEQFF. CDR3 coding DNA: TGCAGCGTTGAAGACCCCCTAGCGGGGGGCTCCCGGAACTACAATGAGCAGTTCTTC.